This T cell receptor (beta chain) was recorded in a study of response to subunit inactivated influenza vaccine. Using its own MiXCR run on the RT-PCR reads, TCRdb lists one record per CDR3 protein. The sample includes hundreds of thousands of distinct CDR3 sequences, about a sixth of them seen just once. Findings of the study overall: After each seasonal influenza vaccination, few new T cells are recruited, the authors suggested.

Between the trimmed V and J ends, which lost 10 bases and 4 bases, there was a span of 10 bases. Germline assignment: CDR1 SNHLY and CDR2 FYNNEI. This CDR3 contains 12 residues. This clonotype was observed a few times. Its antigen is unknown. The V and J genes are TRBV2 and TRBJ2-2; D possibly matches TRBD1 or TRBD2 (5 bases each). The TCR comes from a man in his fifties or sixties who received an inactivated influenza vaccine. Sequencing was performed on PBMCs from blood, taken 11 to 12 days after vaccination. This CDR3 is CAKGAGTGELFF. Here the CDR3 DNA reads TGTGCCAAAGGGGCGGGCACCGGGGAGCTGTTTTTT.